The rows below give T cell receptor beta chains drawn from one sample of a study of blood T cells in healthy people across ages. Via MiXCR, TCRdb re-called the 5' RACE reads, giving one row per CDR3 protein. Altogether some 700,000 distinct CDR3 sequences are present, approximately 21% being singletons, with the ten largest covering around a fifth. Sequencing was carried out using blood. The receptor source for this set is a man between 65 and 85 years old in good health. CDR3s include the opening cysteine and the closing phenylalanine or tryptophan. D genes are given only for firm matches. Only part of the rows carry a size: once, few, many, or a class if the clone is expanded.

clone_size	v_call	j_call	d_call	cdr3_aa	cdr3_nt
many	TRBV6-6	TRBJ2-1	.	CASSYRGARNEQFF	TGTGCCAGCAGTTATCGGGGGGCGCGAAATGAGCAGTTCTTC
.	TRBV4-3	TRBJ1-4	TRBD1	CASSQRTGYSNEKLFF	TGCGCCAGCAGCCAACGGACAGGCTATTCTAATGAAAAACTGTTTTTT
many	TRBV5-1	TRBJ2-1	TRBD2	CASSLVGLAGGYNEQFF	TGCGCCAGCAGCTTGGTTGGTCTAGCGGGGGGATACAATGAGCAGTTCTTC
few	TRBV4-3	TRBJ2-1	TRBD2	CASSQETASGSSYNEQFF	TGCGCCAGCAGCCAAGAAACGGCTAGCGGGAGCTCCTACAATGAGCAGTTCTTC
.	TRBV5-1	TRBJ2-5	.	CASSLSGLRQETQYF	TGCGCCAGCAGCTTGAGTGGGCTCCGTCAAGAGACCCAGTACTTC
.	TRBV11-2	TRBJ2-7	.	CASSPRRDMDEQYF	TGTGCCAGCAGCCCCAGAAGGGATATGGACGAGCAGTACTTC
few	TRBV7-2	TRBJ1-5	.	CASSYTGNNQPQHF	TGTGCCAGCAGCTATACAGGAAACAATCAGCCCCAGCATTTT
.	TRBV27	TRBJ2-2	TRBD1	CASSLLDRVATGELFF	TGTGCCAGCAGTTTACTTGACAGGGTGGCCACCGGGGAGCTGTTTTTT
.	TRBV6-6	TRBJ1-1	.	CASTEQNSNTEAFF	TGTGCCAGCACCGAACAGAACTCGAACACTGAAGCTTTCTTT
few	TRBV12-3/TRBV12-4	TRBJ1-1	.	CASSFDTNTEAFF	TGTGCCAGCAGTTTCGACACTAACACTGAAGCTTTCTTT
few	TRBV7-6	TRBJ2-7	.	CASSLWGRDSYEQYF	TGTGCCAGCAGCCTGTGGGGCAGAGACTCCTACGAGCAGTACTTC
.	TRBV7-9	TRBJ2-1	TRBD2	CASSLVGTSGVHEQFF	TGTGCCAGCAGCTTAGTTGGGACTAGCGGAGTCCATGAGCAGTTCTTC
.	TRBV7-7	TRBJ2-5	.	CASSPLGAREETQYF	TGTGCCAGCAGCCCCCTTGGTGCCAGAGAAGAGACCCAGTACTTC
few	TRBV15	TRBJ2-1	.	CATSRVSSQVYNEQFF	TGTGCCACCAGCAGAGTTTCTAGCCAGGTCTACAATGAGCAGTTCTTC
few	TRBV20-1	TRBJ2-1	TRBD2	CSARENSGMGSYNEQFF	TGCAGTGCTAGAGAAAACAGCGGGATGGGTTCCTACAATGAGCAGTTCTTC
.	TRBV19	TRBJ2-5	TRBD2	CASSNKALAGSQETQYF	TGTGCCAGTAGTAATAAAGCTCTAGCGGGATCACAAGAGACCCAGTACTTC
few	TRBV6-5	TRBJ2-7	TRBD2	CASTKSSGGNYEQYF	TGTGCCAGCACAAAATCTAGCGGGGGAAACTACGAGCAGTACTTC
.	TRBV5-1	TRBJ2-5	TRBD1	CASSLGTGNIETQYF	TGCGCCAGCAGCTTGGGGACAGGGAATATAGAGACCCAGTACTTC
.	TRBV4-2	TRBJ2-3	.	CASSPQLDTQYF	TGTGCCAGCAGCCCGCAACTCGATACGCAGTATTTT
.	TRBV19	TRBJ2-6	.	CASSTNRRGANVLTF	TGTGCCAGTAGTACAAACAGGAGGGGGGCCAACGTCCTGACTTTC
many	TRBV5-1	TRBJ2-7	TRBD2	CASSNGLAYEQYF	TGCGCCAGCAGCAATGGACTAGCCTACGAGCAGTACTTC
.	TRBV12-3/TRBV12-4	TRBJ1-4	.	CASRQGSGNEKLFF	TGTGCCAGCAGACAAGGGTCGGGGAATGAAAAACTGTTTTTT
.	TRBV2	TRBJ2-7	.	CASRQLRYEQYF	TGTGCCAGCAGGCAACTGAGATACGAGCAGTACTTC
.	TRBV15	TRBJ1-4	TRBD1	CATSREWDSEEKLFF	TGTGCCACCAGCAGAGAATGGGACAGTGAAGAAAAACTGTTTTTT
.	TRBV6-2/TRBV6-3	TRBJ2-7	.	CASSYRGHSEF	TGTGCCAGCAGTTACAGGGGACATTCAGAGTTC
.	TRBV7-2	TRBJ2-1	TRBD2	CASSLAGTSGARQFF	TGTGCCAGCAGCTTAGCCGGGACTAGCGGGGCTCGGCAGTTCTTC
.	TRBV12-3/TRBV12-4	TRBJ2-5	TRBD1	CASSGQVQETQYF	TGTGCCAGCAGTGGACAGGTCCAAGAGACCCAGTACTTC
few	TRBV4-3	TRBJ2-1	TRBD2	CASSHHGGTSGRLYNEQFF	TGCGCCAGCAGCCACCATGGGGGTACTAGCGGGAGGCTTTACAATGAGCAGTTCTTC
few	TRBV6-6	TRBJ1-3	TRBD1	CASSFTGGTGNTIYF	TGTGCCAGCAGTTTCACAGGGGGGACTGGGAACACCATATATTTT